This TCR beta chain was sequenced in a study of T cell responses to AZD1222 COVID-19 vaccine. Trimming took 2 bases from V and 4 from J, leaving 13 bases between them. The CDR3 sequence is 15 residues long. The germline V gene has CDR1 KGHDR and CDR2 SFDVKD. This table comes from immunoSEQ multiplex PCR, and its TCRdb copy is limited to in-frame clones, with some not included. This sample has over 150,000 clones, with over 85% found just once. The chain recombines TRBV24-1 with TRBJ2-5; D is ambiguous. This TCR was sampled from an adult who received the MenACWY meningococcal vaccine as a control. Sample: peripheral blood, taken 28 days after the second dose of the MenACWY control vaccine. CDR3 residues: CATSDSGTVRETQYF. Here the CDR3 DNA reads TGTGCCACCAGTGATTCAGGTACCGTGCGAGAGACCCAGTACTTC.